Detailed here is one TCR beta chain. These data originate in a study of CD8 T cells in Susac syndrome. Germline V gives CDR1 SGHRS, CDR2 YFSETQ. CDR3 length: 17 residues. Unmatched junction bases numbered 10, after V lost 0 bases and J lost 5 bases. Random hexamers were used to reverse transcribe an amount of roughly 0.5 to 1 ug RNA. Coverage of TCR beta CDR3 amplification by immunoSEQ multiplex PCR extended to 54 Vbeta and 13 Jbeta. From the immunoSEQ multiplex PCR reads, TCRdb called clonotypes with MiXCR, one entry per CDR3 protein. The table includes around 120,000 distinct CDR3 sequences, 90% to 95% detected once. CD8+ and CD4+ blood T cells underwent TCR beta sequencing. Treatment-naive patients with stable or active relapsing-remitting disease were the multiple sclerosis controls. FACS enriched CD8+ TEMRA cells, while bulk CD8+ and CD4+ were negatively isolated.

The V call is TRBV5-1, the J call TRBJ2-7; 11 bases map to TRBD2. The specimen was CD4+ T cells from PBMCs. The source is a human donor with multiple sclerosis. The CDR3 DNA is TGCGCCAGCAGCTTGGAGGCGGCCGGGACTAGCGGACACGAGCAGTACTTC. Amino acid sequence: CASSLEAAGTSGHEQYF. Combining the CDR3 with reference TRBV5-1 and TRBJ2-7 gives the whole variable domain KAGVTQTPRYLIKTRGQQVTLSCSPISGHRSVSWYQQTPGQGLQFLFEYFSETQRNKGNFPGRFSGRQFSNSRSEMNVSTLELGDSALYLCASSLEAAGTSGHEQYFGPGTRLTVT.